The clone carrying this T cell receptor beta chain appeared a few times. The antigen remains undetermined. This entry is derived from a study of T cell repertoires in cytomegalovirus infection. Study information: The public TCR beta signatures pointed to both CMV infection and matching HLA type. Study-wide findings and caveats: CMV-specific TCR beta clonotypes restricted by HLA-C dominated the ex vivo response.

TCRdb redid the calling of the reads with MiXCR, one entry per CDR3 protein. The table shows hundreds of thousands of distinct CDR3 sequences, with under 20% occurring only once. The specimen sequenced was PBMCs. This receptor was obtained from a human donor in good health (CMV status not recorded). Some clones in this sample may be carry-over from other donors' samples.

The CDR3 sequence is CASSDSNQPQHF. Written as DNA, the CDR3 is TGTGCCAGCTCGGATTCTAATCAGCCCCAGCATTTT. The chain has TRBV6-1 and TRBJ1-5; D gene unclear. Germline V CDR1 and CDR2: MNHNS, SASEGT. The V and J ends lost 8 bases and 4 bases respectively, with 9 bases between them. The CDR3 spans 12 residues.